This T cell receptor beta chain was captured in a study of blood T cell repertoires in COVID-19. The data were produced by immunoSEQ multiplex PCR, yet TCRdb's version contains in-frame clones alone and is incomplete. The data hold about 200,000 clones, with 88% observed a single time. Germline V gene data show CDR1 as SGHNT and CDR2 as YYREEE (reference sequence). The CDR3 sequence is 15 residues long. V lost 2 bases to trimming and J lost 0 bases, with 8 bases between them. The specimen sequenced was peripheral blood. The sequence came from a man younger than 35 with active or convalescent COVID-19. The chain carries TRBV5-4 and TRBJ1-4; no definite D call. The CDR3: CASSFGGTTNEKLFF. The CDR3 DNA follows: TGTGCCAGCAGCTTCGGAGGAACAACTAATGAAAAACTGTTTTTT. Based on the CDR3 plus reference TRBV5-4 and TRBJ1-4, the full variable domain is ETGVTQSPTHLIKTRGQQVTLRCSSQSGHNTVSWYQQALGQGPQFIFQYYREEENGRGNFPPRFSGLQFPNYSSELNVNALELDDSALYLCASSFGGTTNEKLFFGSGTQLSVL.